This TCR beta chain was captured in a study of blood T cells in healthy people across ages. Primers used in a second PCR of roughly 6 to 11 cycles were a sample-barcoded 5' primer and a J-beta primer mix. Via MiXCR, TCRdb re-called the 5' RACE reads, giving one row per CDR3 protein. The sample gives more than 900,000 distinct CDR3 sequences, roughly a quarter of which show up once; 0.65% to 0.95% is in the top ten. V lost 5 bases to trimming and J lost 1 base, with 11 bases between them. CDR1 SGHVS and CDR2 FNYEAQ come from the germline V gene. This CDR3 contains 14 residues. The sample was also reused in another study, on T cells of mothers and their children.

Sequencing input: blood. V and J are TRBV7-6 and TRBJ2-5; D perhaps matches TRBD1 (6 bases). The TCR sequence derives from a girl aged 2 to 9 in good health. The CDR3 sequence: CASSLQGFQETQYF. In DNA form, the CDR3 reads TGTGCCAGCAGCCTACAGGGCTTCCAAGAGACCCAGTACTTC.